The 25 T cell receptor beta chains given below trace back to one sample, sequenced in a study of OX40 agonist ivuxolimab in advanced cancers. Method: immunoSEQ multiplex PCR; TCRdb's copy keeps in-frame clones and lacks some. Counted here are roughly 41,000 clones, approximately 80% occurring once; the ten biggest clones make up around 1.9%. The sequenced sample was CD4+ or CD8+ T cells sorted from blood, obtained in a trial of the OX40 agonist ivuxolimab. The source of these receptors is an adult with an advanced solid tumor such as melanoma, head and neck, liver or kidney cancer.

V usage is TRBV30 and J usage is TRBJ2-1, with TRBD2 identical over 7 bases. The trim removed 7 bases at V and 0 bases at J, leaving 3 bases unmatched. This CDR3 region has 13 residues. Germline lookup yields CDR1 GTSNPN and CDR2 SVGIG (reference sequence). CDR3 DNA sequence: TGTGCCTTGTGGGGGGGCTCCTACAATGAGCAGTTCTTC. Its protein product is CALWGGSYNEQFF.

Comments on this clone: The junction departs from the called germline gene at one end, perhaps through a read error. This chain joins TRBV5-3 and TRBJ2-7, with D unclear. TRBV5-3 qualifies as an ORF whose function is uncertain. The CDR3 runs 13 residues. CDR3 in amino acids: CASSFIETYEQYF. In DNA, the CDR3 is TGTGCCAGCAGCTTCATCGAGACCTACGAGCAGTACTTC.

The chain employs TRBV5-1 and TRBJ1-1; maybe TRBD1 (5 bases). Germline V gene data show CDR1 as SGHRS and CDR2 as YFSETQ. Trimming took off 0 bases at V and 0 bases at J, with 18 bases between the two ends. The CDR3 has 18 amino acids. CDR3 in amino acids: CASSLGGGEGKMNTEAFF. The CDR3 DNA sequence: TGCGCCAGCAGCTTGGGGGGGGGTGAGGGAAAAATGAACACTGAAGCTTTCTTT.

For this clone: An end of the junction does not agree with germline; a read error may underlie this. V and J are TRBV30 and TRBJ1-1, with D possibly TRBD1 on 6 matching bases. This CDR3 is 14 amino acids long. From germline, CDR1 is GTSNPN and CDR2 SVGIG (reference sequence). CDR3 amino acids: CAWSADRLNAEAFF. The CDR3 coding sequence is TGTGCCTGGAGCGCAGACAGGTTGAACGCTGAAGCTTTCTTT.

The V and J genes are TRBV7-2 and TRBJ1-1, with a tentative D call TRBD1 (6 bases). The germline CDR1 and CDR2 sequences are SGHTA and FQGNSA. This CDR3 has 15 residues. V lost 5 bases, J lost 4 bases, and 17 bases lay in between. The CDR3 region has the DNA TGTGCCAGCAGCCAGACGGGGGGCGGTAGCACTGAAGCTTTCTTT. This sequence encodes CASSQTGGGSTEAFF.

This chain joins TRBV7-3 and TRBJ2-1; 7 bases fit TRBD2. J was trimmed by 3 bases and V by 5 bases; bases with no gene match: 4. The CDR3 totals 14 residues. The germline gives CDR1 SGHTA, CDR2 FQGTGA. DNA of the CDR3: TGTGCCAGCAGCATAGCGGGTCTCTACAATGAGCAGTTCTTC. Protein sequence: CASSIAGLYNEQFF.

The chain employs TRBV7-2 and TRBJ2-1; 8 nucleotides agree with TRBD1. The CDR3 sequence is 14 residues long. J lost 6 bases, V lost 6 bases, and 7 bases had no gene match. The germline V gene encodes CDR1 SGHTA and CDR2 FQGNSA. CDR3 DNA sequence: TGTGCCAGCAGGCACAGGGGGGATTCCAATGAGCAGTTCTTC. Translated, it gives CASRHRGDSNEQFF.

V is TRBV4-2 and J is TRBJ2-1, with 9 positions matching TRBD2. CDR3 length: 17 residues. The germline gives CDR1 LGHNA, CDR2 YNFKEQ. V shed 0 bases and J 10 bases; nucleotides not matched to a gene: 13. CDR3 region: CASSQEEAGGFTGEQFF. The CDR3 coding sequence is TGTGCCAGCAGCCAAGAGGAAGCGGGGGGATTCACAGGAGAGCAGTTCTTC.

The chain has TRBV7-2 and TRBJ2-3; no clear D gene. The CDR3 sequence is 13 residues long. Germline V gene lookup returns CDR1 SGHTA and CDR2 FQGNSA. V lost 5 bases to trimming and J lost 1 base, with 7 bases between them. The CDR3 region is CASSPPGTDTQYF. As DNA, the CDR3 is TGTGCCAGCAGCCCCCCAGGCACAGATACGCAGTATTTT.

The chain employs TRBV30 and TRBJ1-1; possibly TRBD1 for D (6 bases). Trimming cost V 3 bases and J 2 bases, with 13 bases left between them. This CDR3 region has 14 residues. Per the germline V gene, CDR1 is GTSNPN and CDR2 is SVGIG (reference sequence). The CDR3 DNA sequence: TGTGCCTGGAGGAGGGGGGGAGGAAACACTGAAGCTTTCTTT. The encoded protein is CAWRRGGGNTEAFF.

This rearrangement joins TRBV30 to TRBJ1-1; D is possibly TRBD1 (5 bases). Germline V CDR1 and CDR2: GTSNPN, SVGIG (reference sequence). The CDR3 sequence is 11 residues long. V was shortened by 4 bases and J by 7 bases, with 10 bases between the two germline ends. In nucleotides, the CDR3 is TGTGCCTGGACCCAGGGAGTTGAAGCTTTCTTT. Translation gives CAWTQGVEAFF.

This clone has just one count. V and J are TRBV6-1 and TRBJ1-1; a possible D gene is TRBD1 (5 bases). The V end lost 4 bases, the J end lost 6 bases, and 15 bases lay between the germline ends. Germline CDR1 reads MNHNS; CDR2 reads SASEGT. The CDR3 length is 14 residues. The CDR3 protein is CASSAREIRAEAFF. CDR3 sequence (DNA): TGTGCCAGCAGTGCCAGGGAGATTCGGGCTGAAGCTTTCTTT.

This clone was counted a single time. V and J are TRBV6-5 and TRBJ1-1, with D possibly being TRBD1 (6 bases). The V gene's germline CDR1 is MNHEY and CDR2 SVGAGI. CDR3 length equals 11 residues. The V end lost 5 bases, the J end lost 7 bases, and 8 bases lay between the germline ends. The CDR3 spells CASSRTVEAFF. CDR3 in DNA: TGTGCCAGCAGTCGGACAGTTGAAGCTTTCTTT.

V usage is TRBV21-1 and J usage is TRBJ1-2; TRBD1 reflects the table's D call only, with no check against the DNA. TRBV21-1 is annotated as a pseudogene. This CDR3 is 15 amino acids long. In DNA, the CDR3 is TGTGCCAGCAGCAAAGATGGCAGGGGGTACTATGGCTACACCTTC. This encodes CASSKDGRGYYGYTF.

The sample holds a few counts of this clone. The rearrangement links TRBV7-6 to TRBJ1-4; the match to TRBD1 covers 7 bases. Per the germline V gene, CDR1 is SGHVS and CDR2 is FNYEAQ. This CDR3 contains 14 residues. V was pared by 4 bases and J by 4 bases, with 3 bases of the junction left unmatched. The CDR3 reads CASSSDRDNEKLFF. CDR3 in DNA: TGTGCCAGCAGCTCCGACAGGGATAATGAAAAACTGTTTTTT.

This clone was found a few times. The rearrangement links TRBV7-8 to TRBJ1-5; D might be TRBD1 (5 bases). The CDR3 totals 15 residues. From germline, CDR1 is SGHVS and CDR2 FQNEAQ. V lost 4 bases, J lost 3 bases, and 13 bases lay in between. The CDR3: CASSWGESNNQPQHF. DNA for the CDR3: TGTGCCAGCAGCTGGGGGGAGAGCAACAATCAGCCCCAGCATTTT. Full variable domain (missing parts from reference TRBV7-8 and TRBJ1-5): GAGVSQSPRYKVAKRGQDVALRCDPISGHVSLFWYQQALGQGPEFLTYFQNEAQLDKSGLPSDRFFAERPEGSVSTLKIQRTQQEDSAVYLCASSWGESNNQPQHFGDGTRLSIL.

The rearrangement joins TRBV6-6 to TRBJ2-3; D may be TRBD1 or TRBD2 (5 bases each). CDR1 is MNHNY and CDR2 is SVGAGI in the germline V gene (reference sequence). The length of the CDR3 is 14 residues. Trimming took off 5 bases at V and 2 bases at J, with 11 bases between the two ends. This CDR3 reads CASSNRDHTDTQYF. CDR3 coding DNA: TGTGCCAGCAGTAACCGGGACCACACAGATACGCAGTATTTT.

This chain links TRBV15 with TRBJ2-7; no clear D. The ends were cut back, 2 bases at V and 3 bases at J, with 5 bases in the middle. The CDR3 spans 12 residues. Germline CDR1 LNHNV, CDR2 YYDKDF (reference sequence). The CDR3 DNA is TGTGCCACCAGCAGATCGGGCTACGAGCAGTACTTC. Its translation: CATSRSGYEQYF.

J is TRBJ2-3 and V is TRBV7-9; maybe TRBD1 (6 bases). Trimming left V 6 bases short and J 5 bases short, with 9 bases between. Germline values: CDR1 SEHNR, CDR2 FQNEAQ (reference sequence). The CDR3 is 12 amino acids. This CDR3 is CASRSQGDTQYF. The CDR3 DNA sequence: TGTGCCAGCAGATCACAGGGAGATACGCAGTATTTT.

The chain recombines TRBV10-3 with TRBJ1-2; tentatively, D is TRBD1 (5 bases). The CDR3 is 15 amino acids. V was clipped by 0 bases and J by 4 bases, with 12 bases between them. Germline assignment: CDR1 ENHRY and CDR2 SYGVKD. The CDR3 protein is CAISESVGVGYGYTF. The CDR3 bases are TGTGCCATCAGTGAGTCAGTAGGGGTCGGCTATGGCTACACCTTC.

V usage is TRBV7-9 and J usage is TRBJ2-2, with D perhaps assigned TRBD1 or TRBD2 (6 bases each). Trimming stripped 7 bases from V and 2 bases from J, with 11 bases between. The length of the CDR3 is 14 residues. CDR1 and CDR2 (germline): SEHNR, FQNEAQ (reference sequence). The CDR3 DNA reads TGTGCCAGCAACGCGGGGACAAACACCGGGGAGCTGTTTTTT. Translating it yields CASNAGTNTGELFF.

V is TRBV7-8 and J is TRBJ2-5; 7 bases map to TRBD2. V lost 2 bases to trimming and J lost 3 bases; unmatched junction nucleotides: 3. The CDR3 runs 14 residues. Germline loops: CDR1 SGHVS, CDR2 FQNEAQ. CDR3 amino acids: CASSLTLAEETQYF. The DNA for the CDR3 is TGTGCCAGCAGCTTAACTCTAGCGGAAGAGACCCAGTACTTC.

V gene TRBV5-4 combines with J gene TRBJ2-5; TRBD2 aligns across 10 bases. Germline-derived CDR1 and CDR2 are SGHNT and YYREEE (reference sequence). The junction had 13 bases not matched to a gene; V was cut back by 4 bases and J by 4 bases. The CDR3 runs to 17 residues. The CDR3 DNA reads as TGTGCCAGCAGCCCCAATAAGCGGGGGGGCCTTGGAGAGACCCAGTACTTC. Translating it yields CASSPNKRGGLGETQYF. Full variable domain (remainder filled in from reference TRBV5-4 and TRBJ2-5): ETGVTQSPTHLIKTRGQQVTLRCSSQSGHNTVSWYQQALGQGPQFIFQYYREEENGRGNFPPRFSGLQFPNYSSELNVNALELDDSALYLCASSPNKRGGLGETQYFGPGTRLLVL.

The V gene is TRBV7-6, the J gene TRBJ2-3; D is unresolved. The CDR3 has 12 amino acids. V was clipped by 5 bases and J by 10 bases, with 13 bases between them. Germline CDR1 and CDR2: SGHVS and FNYEAQ. CDR3 in DNA: TGTGCCAGCAGCCCGACGTCGAAGGCGCAGTATTTT. Translation: CASSPTSKAQYF.

This clone was found once. The V and J genes are TRBV2 and TRBJ2-2, with no clear D. This CDR3 has 13 amino acids. Trimming left V 5 bases short and J 7 bases short, with 11 bases between. Per the germline V gene, CDR1 is SNHLY and CDR2 is FYNNEI. CDR3: CASSLLTNGELFF. As DNA, the CDR3 is TGTGCCAGCAGTTTATTGACAAACGGGGAGCTGTTTTTT. The full variable domain, in which reference TRBV2 and TRBJ2-2 provide the parts outside the CDR3, is EPEVTQTPSHQVTQMGQEVILRCVPISNHLYFYWYRQILGQKVEFLVSFYNNEISEKSEIFDDQFSVERPDGSNFTLKIRSTKLEDSAMYFCASSLLTNGELFFGEGSRLTVL.